This TCR beta chain was sequenced for a study of shared T cell receptors in the human thymus. Some clones are missing from TCRdb's copy, which holds only in-frame ones; the method was immunoSEQ multiplex PCR. The sample contains about 380,000 clones, about 95% of which appear only once. V was cut by 2 bases and J by 0 bases, with 11 bases left in between. The CDR3 is 17 amino acids. The V gene's germline CDR1 is WSHSY and CDR2 SAAADI. The sequence derives from a human donor. The sequencing sample was made of thymocytes. The chain links TRBV10-2 to TRBJ2-6; D might be TRBD1 (6 bases). This CDR3 reads CASSENRAVSGANVLTF. The CDR3 DNA reads as TGCGCCAGCAGTGAGAACAGGGCGGTCTCTGGGGCCAACGTCCTGACTTTC.